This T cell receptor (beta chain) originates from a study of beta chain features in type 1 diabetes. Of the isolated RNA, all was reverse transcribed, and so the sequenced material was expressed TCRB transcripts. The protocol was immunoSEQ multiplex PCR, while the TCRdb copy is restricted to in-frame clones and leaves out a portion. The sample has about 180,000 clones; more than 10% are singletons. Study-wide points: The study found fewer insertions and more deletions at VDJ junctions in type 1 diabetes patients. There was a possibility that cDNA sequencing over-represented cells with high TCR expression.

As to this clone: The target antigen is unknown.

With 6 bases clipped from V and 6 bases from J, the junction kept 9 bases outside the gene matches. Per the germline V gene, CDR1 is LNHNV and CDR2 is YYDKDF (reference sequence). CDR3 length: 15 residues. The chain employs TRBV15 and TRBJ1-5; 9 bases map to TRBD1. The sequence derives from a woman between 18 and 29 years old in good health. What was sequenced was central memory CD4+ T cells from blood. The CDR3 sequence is CATSKDRGGVQPQHF. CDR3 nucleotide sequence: TGTGCCACCAGTAAGGACAGGGGCGGTGTTCAGCCCCAGCATTTT.